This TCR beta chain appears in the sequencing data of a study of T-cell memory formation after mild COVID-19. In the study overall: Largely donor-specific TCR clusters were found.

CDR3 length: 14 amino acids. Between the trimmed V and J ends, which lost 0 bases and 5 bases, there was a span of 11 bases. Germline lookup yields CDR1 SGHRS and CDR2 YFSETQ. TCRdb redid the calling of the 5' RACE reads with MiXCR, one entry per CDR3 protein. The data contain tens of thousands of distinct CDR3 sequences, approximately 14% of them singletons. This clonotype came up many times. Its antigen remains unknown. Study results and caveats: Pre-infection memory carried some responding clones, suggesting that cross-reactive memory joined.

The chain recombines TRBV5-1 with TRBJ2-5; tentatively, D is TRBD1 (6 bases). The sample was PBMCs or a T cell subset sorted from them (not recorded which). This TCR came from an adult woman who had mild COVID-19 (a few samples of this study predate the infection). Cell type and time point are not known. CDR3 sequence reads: CASSLAWGLETQYF. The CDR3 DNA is TGCGCCAGCAGCTTGGCATGGGGGCTGGAGACCCAGTACTTC.